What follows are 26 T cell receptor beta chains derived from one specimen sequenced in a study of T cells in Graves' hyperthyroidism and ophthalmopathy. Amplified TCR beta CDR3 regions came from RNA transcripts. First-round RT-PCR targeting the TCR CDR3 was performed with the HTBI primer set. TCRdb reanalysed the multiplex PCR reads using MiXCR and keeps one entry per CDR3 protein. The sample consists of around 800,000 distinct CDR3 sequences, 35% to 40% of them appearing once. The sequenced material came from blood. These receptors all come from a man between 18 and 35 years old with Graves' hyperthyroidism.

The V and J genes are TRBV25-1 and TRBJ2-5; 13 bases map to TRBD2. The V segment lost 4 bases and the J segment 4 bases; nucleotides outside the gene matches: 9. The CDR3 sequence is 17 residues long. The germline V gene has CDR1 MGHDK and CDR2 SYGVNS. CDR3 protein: CASSARLAGGPGETQYF. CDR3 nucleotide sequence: TGTGCCAGCAGTGCTAGACTAGCGGGGGGCCCCGGAGAGACCCAGTACTTC.

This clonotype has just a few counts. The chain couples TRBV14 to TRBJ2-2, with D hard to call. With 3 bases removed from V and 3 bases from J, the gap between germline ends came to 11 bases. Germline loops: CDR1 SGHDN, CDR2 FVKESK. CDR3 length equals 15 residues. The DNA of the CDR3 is TGTGCCAGCAGCCAGTTAGACATTTACACCGGGGAGCTGTTTTTT. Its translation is CASSQLDIYTGELFF. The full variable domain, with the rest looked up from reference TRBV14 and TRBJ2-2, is EAGVTQFPSHSVIEKGQTVTLRCDPISGHDNLYWYRRVMGKEIKFLLHFVKESKQDESGMPNNRFLAERTGGTYSTLKVQPAELEDSGVYFCASSQLDIYTGELFFGEGSRLTVL.

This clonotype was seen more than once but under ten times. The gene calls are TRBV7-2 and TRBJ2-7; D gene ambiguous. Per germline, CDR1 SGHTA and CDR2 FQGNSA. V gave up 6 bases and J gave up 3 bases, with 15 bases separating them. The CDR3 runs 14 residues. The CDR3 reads CASSFGHRYYEQYF. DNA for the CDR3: TGTGCCAGCAGTTTTGGGCACCGTTACTACGAGCAGTACTTC.

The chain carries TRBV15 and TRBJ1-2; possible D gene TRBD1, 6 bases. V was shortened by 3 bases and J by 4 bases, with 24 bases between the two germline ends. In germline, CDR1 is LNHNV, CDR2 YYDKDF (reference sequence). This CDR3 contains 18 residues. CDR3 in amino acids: CATSSEVVGAGDLYGYTF. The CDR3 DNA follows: TGTGCCACCAGCAGTGAAGTAGTAGGGGCAGGGGACCTCTATGGCTACACCTTC.

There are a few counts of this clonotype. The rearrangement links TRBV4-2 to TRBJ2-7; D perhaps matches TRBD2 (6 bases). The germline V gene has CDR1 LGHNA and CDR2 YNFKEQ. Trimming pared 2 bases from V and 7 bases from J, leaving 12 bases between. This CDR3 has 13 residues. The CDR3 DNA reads TGTGCCAGCAGCCAATGGGCGGAGGGGGAGCAGTACTTC. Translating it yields CASSQWAEGEQYF.

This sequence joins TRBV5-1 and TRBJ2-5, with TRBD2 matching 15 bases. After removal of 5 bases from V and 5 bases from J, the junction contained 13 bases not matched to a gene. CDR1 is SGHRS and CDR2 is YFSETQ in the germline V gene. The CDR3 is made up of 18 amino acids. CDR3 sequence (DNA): TGCGCCAGCAGTTCCGGACTAGCGGGGGGGCCTTCCTATGAGACCCAGTACTTC. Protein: CASSSGLAGGPSYETQYF.

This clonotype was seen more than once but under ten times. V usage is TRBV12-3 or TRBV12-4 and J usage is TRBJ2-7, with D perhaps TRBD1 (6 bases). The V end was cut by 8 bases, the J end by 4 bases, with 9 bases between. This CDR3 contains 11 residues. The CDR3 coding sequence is TGTGCCAGCGGCGGACAGTACGAGCAGTACTTC. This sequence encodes CASGGQYEQYF.

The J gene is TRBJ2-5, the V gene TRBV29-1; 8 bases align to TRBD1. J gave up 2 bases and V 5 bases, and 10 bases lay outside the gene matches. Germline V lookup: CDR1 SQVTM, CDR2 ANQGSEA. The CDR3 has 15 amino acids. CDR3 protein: CSVTPGQGHQETQYF. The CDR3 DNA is TGCAGCGTTACCCCTGGACAGGGACATCAAGAGACCCAGTACTTC.

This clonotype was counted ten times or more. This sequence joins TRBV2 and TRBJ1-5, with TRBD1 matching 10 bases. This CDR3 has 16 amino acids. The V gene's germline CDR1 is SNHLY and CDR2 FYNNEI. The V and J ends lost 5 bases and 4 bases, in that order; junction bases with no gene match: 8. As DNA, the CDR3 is TGTGCCAGCAGTTCTAGGACGGGACAGGGGAATCAGCCCCAGCATTTT. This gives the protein CASSSRTGQGNQPQHF.

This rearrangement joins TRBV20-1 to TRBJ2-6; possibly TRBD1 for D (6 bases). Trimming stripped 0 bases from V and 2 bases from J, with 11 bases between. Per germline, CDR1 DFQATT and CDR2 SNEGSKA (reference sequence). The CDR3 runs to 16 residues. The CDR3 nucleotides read TGCAGTGCTAGAGATCTGGGGACAACTGGGGCCAACGTCCTGACTTTC. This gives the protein CSARDLGTTGANVLTF.

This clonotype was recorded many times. In nucleotides, the CDR3 is TGCAGCGTTGCTTATCAAAACTTTGATCAGCCCCAGCATTTT. Amino acid sequence: CSVAYQNFDQPQHF. This chain connects TRBV29-1 to TRBJ1-5; D gene uncertain. Trimming cost V 4 bases and J 5 bases, with 15 bases left between them. This CDR3 spans 14 amino acids. Germline-derived CDR1 and CDR2 are SQVTM and ANQGSEA. Using reference TRBV29-1 and TRBJ1-5 for the parts outside the CDR3, the full variable domain is SAVISQKPSRDICQRGTSLTIQCQVDSQVTMMFWYRQQPGQSLTLIATANQGSEATYESGFVIDKFPISRPNLTFSTLTVSNMSPEDSSIYLCSVAYQNFDQPQHFGDGTRLSIL.

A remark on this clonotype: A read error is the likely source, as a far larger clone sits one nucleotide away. CDR3 loop: CASSLGDINSPLHF. The CDR3 DNA sequence: TGTGCCAGCAGCTTAGGGGACATTAATTCACCCCTCCACTTT. J is TRBJ1-6 and V is TRBV7-9, with D possibly matching TRBD1 (6 bases). V was shortened by 1 base and J by 6 bases, with 7 bases between the two germline ends. The CDR3 extends over 14 amino acids. Germline lookup yields CDR1 SEHNR and CDR2 FQNEAQ (reference sequence).

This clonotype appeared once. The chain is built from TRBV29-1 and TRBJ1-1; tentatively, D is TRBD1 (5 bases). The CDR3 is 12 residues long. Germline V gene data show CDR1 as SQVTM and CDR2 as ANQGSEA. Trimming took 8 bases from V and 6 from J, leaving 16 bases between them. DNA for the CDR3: TGCAGCTCACAGGTTCAGTGGGCTGAAGCTTTCTTT. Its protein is CSSQVQWAEAFF.

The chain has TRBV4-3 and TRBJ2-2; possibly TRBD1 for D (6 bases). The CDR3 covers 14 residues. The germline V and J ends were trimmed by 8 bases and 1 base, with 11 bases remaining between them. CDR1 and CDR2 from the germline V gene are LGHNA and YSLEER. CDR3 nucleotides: TGCGCCAGCCGACAACAGGGGAACACCGGGGAGCTGTTTTTT. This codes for CASRQQGNTGELFF.

This CDR3 is CASSGQGPLETQYF. The CDR3 DNA is TGTGCCAGCTCCGGACAGGGCCCCTTAGAGACCCAGTACTTC. This chain links TRBV2 with TRBJ2-5, with 8 positions matching TRBD1. Germline CDR1 reads SNHLY; CDR2 reads FYNNEI. The CDR3 spans 14 residues. V lost 8 bases to trimming and J lost 4 bases; unmatched junction nucleotides: 9.

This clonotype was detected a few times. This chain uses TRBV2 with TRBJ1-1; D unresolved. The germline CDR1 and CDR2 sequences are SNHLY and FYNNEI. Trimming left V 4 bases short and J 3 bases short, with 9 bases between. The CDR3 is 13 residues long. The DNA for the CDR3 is TGTGCCAGCAGTGCACCAGGCGACACTGAAGCTTTCTTT. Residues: CASSAPGDTEAFF.

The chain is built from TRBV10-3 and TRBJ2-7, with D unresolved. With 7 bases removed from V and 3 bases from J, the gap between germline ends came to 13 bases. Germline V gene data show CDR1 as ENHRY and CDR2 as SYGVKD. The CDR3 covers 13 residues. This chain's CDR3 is CAITESHGYEQYF. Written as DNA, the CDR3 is TGTGCCATCACGGAGAGTCACGGCTACGAGCAGTACTTC.

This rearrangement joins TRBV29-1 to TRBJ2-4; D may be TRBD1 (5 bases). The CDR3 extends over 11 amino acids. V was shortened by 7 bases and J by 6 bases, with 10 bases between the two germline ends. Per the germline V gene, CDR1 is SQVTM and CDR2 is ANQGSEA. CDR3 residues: CSAHDRNIQYF. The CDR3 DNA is TGCAGCGCCCACGACAGAAACATTCAGTACTTC.

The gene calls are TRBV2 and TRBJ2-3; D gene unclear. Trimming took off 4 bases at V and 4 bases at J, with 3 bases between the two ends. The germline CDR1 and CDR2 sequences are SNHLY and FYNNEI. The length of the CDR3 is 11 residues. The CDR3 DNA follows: TGTGCCAGCAGTGTGGCAGATACGCAGTATTTT. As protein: CASSVADTQYF.

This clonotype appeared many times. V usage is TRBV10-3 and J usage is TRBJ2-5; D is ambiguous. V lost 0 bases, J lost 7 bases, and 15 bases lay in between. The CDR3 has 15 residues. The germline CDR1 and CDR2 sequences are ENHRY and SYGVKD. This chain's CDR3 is CAISESESDEGTQYF. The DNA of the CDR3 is TGTGCCATCAGTGAGTCGGAATCCGATGAAGGGACCCAGTACTTC.

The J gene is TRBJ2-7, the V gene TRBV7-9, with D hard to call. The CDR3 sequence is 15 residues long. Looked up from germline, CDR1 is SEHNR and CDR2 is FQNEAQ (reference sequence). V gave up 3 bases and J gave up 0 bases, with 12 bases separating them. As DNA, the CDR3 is TGTGCCAGCAGCTTGACCGCGGACCTCTCCTACGAGCAGTACTTC. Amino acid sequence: CASSLTADLSYEQYF.

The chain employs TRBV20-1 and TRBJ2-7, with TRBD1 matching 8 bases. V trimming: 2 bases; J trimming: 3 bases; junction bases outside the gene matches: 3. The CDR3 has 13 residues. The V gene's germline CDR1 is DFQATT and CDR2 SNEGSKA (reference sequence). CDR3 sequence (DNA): TGCAGTGCTAGACCTACAGGGGGCTACGAGCAGTACTTC. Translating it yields CSARPTGGYEQYF.

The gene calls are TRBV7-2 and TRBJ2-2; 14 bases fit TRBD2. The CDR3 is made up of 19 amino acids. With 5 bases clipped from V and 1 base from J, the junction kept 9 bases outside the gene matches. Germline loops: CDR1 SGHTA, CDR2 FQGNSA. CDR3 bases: TGTGCCAGCAGCCAGGGACTAGCGGGAGCTCCGGGGAACACCGGGGAGCTGTTTTTT. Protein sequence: CASSQGLAGAPGNTGELFF.

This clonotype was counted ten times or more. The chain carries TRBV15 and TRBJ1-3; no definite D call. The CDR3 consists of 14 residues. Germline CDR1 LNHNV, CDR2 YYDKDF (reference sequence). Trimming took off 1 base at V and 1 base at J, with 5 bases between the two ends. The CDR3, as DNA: TGTGCCACCAGCAGAGGAGTATCTGGAAACACCATATATTTT. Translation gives CATSRGVSGNTIYF.

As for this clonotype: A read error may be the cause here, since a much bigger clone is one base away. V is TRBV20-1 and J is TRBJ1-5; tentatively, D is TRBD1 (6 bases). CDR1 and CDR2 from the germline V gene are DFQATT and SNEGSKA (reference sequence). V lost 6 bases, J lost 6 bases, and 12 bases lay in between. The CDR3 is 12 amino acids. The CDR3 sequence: CSAKQGSQPQHF. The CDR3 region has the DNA TGCAGTGCAAAGCAGGGGAGTCAGCCCCAGCATTTT.

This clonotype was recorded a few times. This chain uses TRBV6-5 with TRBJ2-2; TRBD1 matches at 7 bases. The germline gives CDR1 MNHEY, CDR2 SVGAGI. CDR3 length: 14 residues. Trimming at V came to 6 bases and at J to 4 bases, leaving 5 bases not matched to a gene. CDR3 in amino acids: CASRRQGGTGELFF. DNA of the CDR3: TGTGCCAGCAGAAGACAGGGCGGCACCGGGGAGCTGTTTTTT.